This T cell receptor beta chain was obtained from a study of spatial heterogeneity in lung cancer. Study-level background: For tumor regions, TCR transcript counts showed a strong correlation with a T cell module score derived from matched bulk RNA-seq. In raw reads, more than 8.5 appearances on average were recorded for each unique TCR and UMI combination. Findings of the study overall: Alpha and beta chain coverage of tumor T cells was estimated at about 7.6% and 13%, respectively. One measure, the expanded intratumoral alpha and beta TCR count, tracked tumor mutation counts.

TCRdb reprocessed the 5' RACE reads with MiXCR, giving one entry per CDR3 protein. The data show roughly 19,000 distinct CDR3 sequences, approximately 15% seen once. Time point noted: sample taken at primary tumor resection. The sequenced material consisted of unsorted whole RNA from tumor, nontumor lung or frozen PBMC. Details on this clonotype: What it binds is unknown.

This CDR3 has 10 residues. Germline V gives CDR1 DFQATT, CDR2 SNEGSKA (reference sequence). The TCR was taken from a female donor with early-stage non-small cell lung cancer. Sequences were derived from lung tumor tissue, sampled at surgery. This chain uses TRBV20-1 with TRBJ2-3; D remains unclear. CDR3 in amino acids: CSVLTDTQYF. The CDR3 bases are TGCAGCGTCCTAACGGATACGCAGTATTTT.